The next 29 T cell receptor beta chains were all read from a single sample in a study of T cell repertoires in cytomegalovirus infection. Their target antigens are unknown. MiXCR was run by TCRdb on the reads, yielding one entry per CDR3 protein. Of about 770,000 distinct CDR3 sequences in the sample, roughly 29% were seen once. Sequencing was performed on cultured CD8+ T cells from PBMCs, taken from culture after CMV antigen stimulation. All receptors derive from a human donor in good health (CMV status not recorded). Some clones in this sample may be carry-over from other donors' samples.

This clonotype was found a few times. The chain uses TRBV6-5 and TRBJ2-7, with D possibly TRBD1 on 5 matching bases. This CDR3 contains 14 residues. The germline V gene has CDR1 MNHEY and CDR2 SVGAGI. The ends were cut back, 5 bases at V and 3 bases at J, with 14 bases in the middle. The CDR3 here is CASSPDSAFYEQYV. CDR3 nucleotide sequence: TGTGCCAGCAGTCCCGACAGTGCCTTCTACGAGCAGTACGTC.

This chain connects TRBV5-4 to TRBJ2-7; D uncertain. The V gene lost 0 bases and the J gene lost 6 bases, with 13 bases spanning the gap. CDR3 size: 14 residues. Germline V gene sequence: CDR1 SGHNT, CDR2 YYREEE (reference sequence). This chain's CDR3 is CASSLEEMPLEQYF. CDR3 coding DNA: TGTGCCAGCAGCTTGGAGGAAATGCCCCTCGAGCAGTACTTC.

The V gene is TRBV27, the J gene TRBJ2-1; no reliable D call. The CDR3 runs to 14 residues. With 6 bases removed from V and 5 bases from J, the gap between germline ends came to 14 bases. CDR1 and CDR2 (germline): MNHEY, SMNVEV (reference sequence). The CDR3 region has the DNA TGTGCCAGCAGACCCCGTTGGGCAGACAATGAGCAGTTCTTC. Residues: CASRPRWADNEQFF.

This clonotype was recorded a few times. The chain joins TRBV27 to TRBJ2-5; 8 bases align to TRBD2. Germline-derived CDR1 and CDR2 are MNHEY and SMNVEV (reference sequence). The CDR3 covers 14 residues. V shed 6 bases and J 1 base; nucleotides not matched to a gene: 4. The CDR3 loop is CASRVAGSQETQYF. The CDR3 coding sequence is TGTGCCAGCAGGGTAGCGGGGTCCCAAGAGACCCAGTACTTC.

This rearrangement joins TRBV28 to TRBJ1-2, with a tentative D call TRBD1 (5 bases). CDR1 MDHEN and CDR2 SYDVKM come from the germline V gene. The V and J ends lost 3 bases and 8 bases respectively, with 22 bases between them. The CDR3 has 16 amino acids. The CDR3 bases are TGTGCCAGCAGTTTGGGAGGGCAGGGTGGATCTTGGGGCTACACCTTC. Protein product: CASSLGGQGGSWGYTF.

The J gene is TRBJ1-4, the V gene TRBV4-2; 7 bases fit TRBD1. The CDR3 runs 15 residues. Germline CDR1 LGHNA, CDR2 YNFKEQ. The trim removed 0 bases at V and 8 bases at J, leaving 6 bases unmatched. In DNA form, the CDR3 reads TGTGCCAGCAGCCAAGAGGGGGTAGGGGGCGAAAAACTGTTTTTT. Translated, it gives CASSQEGVGGEKLFF.

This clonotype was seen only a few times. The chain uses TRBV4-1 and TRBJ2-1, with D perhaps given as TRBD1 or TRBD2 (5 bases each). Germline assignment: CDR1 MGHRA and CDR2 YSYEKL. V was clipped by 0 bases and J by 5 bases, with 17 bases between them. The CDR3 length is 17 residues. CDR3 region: CASSQDIGSGGHNEQFF. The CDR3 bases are TGCGCCAGCAGCCAAGATATAGGGAGTGGGGGTCACAATGAGCAGTTCTTC.

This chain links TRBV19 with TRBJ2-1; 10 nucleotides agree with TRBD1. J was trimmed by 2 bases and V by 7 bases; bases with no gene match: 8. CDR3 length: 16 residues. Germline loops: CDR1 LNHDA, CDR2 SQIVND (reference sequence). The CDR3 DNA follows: TGTGCCAGTAATTCCCAGGGACAGGGGCCCTACAATGAGCAGTTCTTC. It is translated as CASNSQGQGPYNEQFF.

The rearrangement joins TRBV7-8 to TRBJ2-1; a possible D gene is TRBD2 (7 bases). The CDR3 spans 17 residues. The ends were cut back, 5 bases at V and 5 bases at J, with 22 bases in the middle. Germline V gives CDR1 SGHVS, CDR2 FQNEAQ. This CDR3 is CASSPRWGGGLHNEQFF. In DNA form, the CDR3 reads TGTGCCAGCAGCCCCAGGTGGGGAGGGGGACTGCACAATGAGCAGTTCTTC.

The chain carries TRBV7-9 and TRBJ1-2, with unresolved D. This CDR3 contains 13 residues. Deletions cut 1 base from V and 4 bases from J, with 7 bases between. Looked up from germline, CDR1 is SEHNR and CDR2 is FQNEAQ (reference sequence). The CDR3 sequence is CASSLESFYGYTF. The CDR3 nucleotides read TGTGCCAGCAGCTTAGAATCGTTCTATGGCTACACCTTC.

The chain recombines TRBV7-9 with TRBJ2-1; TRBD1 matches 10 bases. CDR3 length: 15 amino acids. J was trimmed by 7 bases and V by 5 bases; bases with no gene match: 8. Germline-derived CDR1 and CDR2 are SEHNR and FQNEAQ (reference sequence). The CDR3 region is CASSNPGTGENEQFF. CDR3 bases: TGTGCCAGCAGCAACCCCGGGACAGGGGAAAATGAGCAGTTCTTC.

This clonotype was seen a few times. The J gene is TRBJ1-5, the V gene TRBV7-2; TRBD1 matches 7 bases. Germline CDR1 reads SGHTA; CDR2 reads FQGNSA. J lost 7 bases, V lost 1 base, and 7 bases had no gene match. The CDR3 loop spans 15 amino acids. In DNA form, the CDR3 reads TGTGCCAGCAGCTTAGAGAAGGGGGCAGGGCAGCCCCAGCATTTT. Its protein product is CASSLEKGAGQPQHF. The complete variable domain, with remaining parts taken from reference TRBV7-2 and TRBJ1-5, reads GAGVSQSPSNKVTEKGKDVELRCDPISGHTALYWYRQSLGQGLEFLIYFQGNSAPDKSGLPSDRFSAERTGGSVSTLTIQRTQQEDSAVYLCASSLEKGAGQPQHFGDGTRLSIL.

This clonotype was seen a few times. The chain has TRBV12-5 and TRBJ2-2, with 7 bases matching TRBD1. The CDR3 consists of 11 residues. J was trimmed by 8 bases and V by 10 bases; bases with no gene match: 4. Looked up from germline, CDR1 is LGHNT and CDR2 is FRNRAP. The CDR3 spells CATGDSGELFF. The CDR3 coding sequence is TGTGCTACCGGGGACAGTGGGGAGCTGTTTTTT.

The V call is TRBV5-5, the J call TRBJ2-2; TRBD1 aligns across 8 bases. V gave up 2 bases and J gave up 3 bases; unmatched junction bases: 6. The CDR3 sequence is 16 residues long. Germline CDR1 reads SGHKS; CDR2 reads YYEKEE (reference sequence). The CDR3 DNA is TGTGCCAGCAGCTTTTACAGGGGGTTTGACACCGGGGAGCTGTTTTTT. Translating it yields CASSFYRGFDTGELFF.

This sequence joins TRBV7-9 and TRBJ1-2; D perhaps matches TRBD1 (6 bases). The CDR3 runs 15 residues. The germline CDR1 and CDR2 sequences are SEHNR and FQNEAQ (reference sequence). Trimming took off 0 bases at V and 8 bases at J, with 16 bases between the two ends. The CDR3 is CASSLAVGAKGGYTF. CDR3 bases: TGTGCCAGCAGCTTAGCGGTGGGGGCAAAAGGAGGCTACACCTTC.

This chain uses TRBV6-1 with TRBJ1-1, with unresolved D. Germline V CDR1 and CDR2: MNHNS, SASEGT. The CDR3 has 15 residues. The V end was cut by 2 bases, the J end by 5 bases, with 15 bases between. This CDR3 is CASSEIASGITEAFF. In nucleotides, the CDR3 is TGTGCCAGCAGTGAAATCGCCTCCGGGATTACTGAAGCTTTCTTT.

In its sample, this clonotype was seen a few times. CDR3 bases: TGTGCCAGTAGTATGGAGACCCAGGGGTCGTGGGTTGACAATCAGCCCCAGCATTTT. The encoded protein is CASSMETQGSWVDNQPQHF. This chain uses TRBV19 with TRBJ1-5, with D possibly TRBD1 on 6 matching bases. From germline, CDR1 is LNHDA and CDR2 SQIVND (reference sequence). CDR3 length equals 19 residues. Trimming stripped 3 bases from V and 3 bases from J, with 24 bases between.

As DNA, the CDR3 is TGTGCCAGCAGTTCTGAGGGTATCGTCTATGGCTACACCTTC. This codes for CASSSEGIVYGYTF. This chain uses TRBV12-3 or TRBV12-4 with TRBJ1-2; D remains ambiguous. The CDR3 loop spans 14 amino acids. The V end lost 4 bases, the J end lost 4 bases, and 13 bases lay between the germline ends.

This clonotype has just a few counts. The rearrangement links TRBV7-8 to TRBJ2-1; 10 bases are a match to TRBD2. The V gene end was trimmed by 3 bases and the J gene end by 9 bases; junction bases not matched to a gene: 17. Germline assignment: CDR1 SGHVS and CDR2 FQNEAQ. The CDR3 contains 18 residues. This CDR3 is CASSFPPPTSGGALEQFF. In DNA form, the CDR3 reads TGTGCCAGCAGCTTCCCCCCCCCCACCAGCGGGGGGGCCCTTGAGCAGTTCTTC.

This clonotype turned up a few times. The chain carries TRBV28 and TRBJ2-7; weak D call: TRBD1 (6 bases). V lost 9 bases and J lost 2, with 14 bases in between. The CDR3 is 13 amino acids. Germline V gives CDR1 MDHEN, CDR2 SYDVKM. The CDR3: CASSQGSTYEQYV. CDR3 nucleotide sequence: TGTGCCAGTAGCCAGGGGAGTACCTACGAGCAGTACGTC.

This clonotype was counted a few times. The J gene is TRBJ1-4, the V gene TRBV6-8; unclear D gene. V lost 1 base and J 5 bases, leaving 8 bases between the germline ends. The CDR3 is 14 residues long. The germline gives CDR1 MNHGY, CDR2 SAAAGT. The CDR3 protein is CASSYLRRNEKLFF. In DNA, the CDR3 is TGTGCCAGCAGTTACTTACGGAGAAATGAAAAACTGTTTTTT.

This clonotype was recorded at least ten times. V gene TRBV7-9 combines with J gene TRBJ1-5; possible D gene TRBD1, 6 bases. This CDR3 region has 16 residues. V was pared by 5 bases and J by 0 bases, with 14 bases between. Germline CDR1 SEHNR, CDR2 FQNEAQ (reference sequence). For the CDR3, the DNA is TGTGCCAGCAGCGGCCGGGACATCGTTAGCAATCAGCCCCAGCATTTT. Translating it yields CASSGRDIVSNQPQHF.

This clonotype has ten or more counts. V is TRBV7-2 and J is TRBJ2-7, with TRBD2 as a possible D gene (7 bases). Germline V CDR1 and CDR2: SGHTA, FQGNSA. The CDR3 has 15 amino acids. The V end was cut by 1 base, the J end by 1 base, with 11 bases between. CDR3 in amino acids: CASSLVGGPSYEQYV. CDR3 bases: TGTGCCAGCAGCTTAGTCGGGGGGCCATCCTACGAGCAGTACGTC.

As DNA, the CDR3 is TGTGCCAGCAGTGCCGTGGGGTGGAGAGATACGCAGTATTTT. It codes for CASSAVGWRDTQYF. V usage is TRBV25-1 and J usage is TRBJ2-3, with D hard to call. There are 14 residues in the CDR3. The germline V gene has CDR1 MGHDK and CDR2 SYGVNS. V was shortened by 4 bases and J by 5 bases, with 13 bases between the two germline ends.

CDR3 sequence: CASCVDRVNDGCSPLHF. CDR3 bases: TGTGCCAGCTGCGTTGACAGGGTCAATGATGGGTGTTCACCCCTCCACTTT. V usage is TRBV6-6 and J usage is TRBJ1-6, with 7 positions matching TRBD1. The CDR3 sequence is 17 residues long. After removal of 8 bases from V and 9 bases from J, the junction contained 19 bases not matched to a gene. CDR1 and CDR2 from the germline V gene are MNHNY and SVGAGI (reference sequence).

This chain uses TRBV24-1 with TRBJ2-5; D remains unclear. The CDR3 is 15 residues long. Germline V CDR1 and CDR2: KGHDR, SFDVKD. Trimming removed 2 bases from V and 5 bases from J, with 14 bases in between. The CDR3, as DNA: TGTGCCACCAGTGATTGGTCCCTAGACGGTGAGACCCAGTACTTC. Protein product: CATSDWSLDGETQYF.

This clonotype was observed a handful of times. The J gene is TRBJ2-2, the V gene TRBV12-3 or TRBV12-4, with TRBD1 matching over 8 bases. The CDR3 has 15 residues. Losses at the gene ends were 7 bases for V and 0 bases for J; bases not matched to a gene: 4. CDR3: CASTTDRANTGELFF. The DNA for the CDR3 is TGTGCCAGCACTACGGACAGGGCGAACACCGGGGAGCTGTTTTTT.

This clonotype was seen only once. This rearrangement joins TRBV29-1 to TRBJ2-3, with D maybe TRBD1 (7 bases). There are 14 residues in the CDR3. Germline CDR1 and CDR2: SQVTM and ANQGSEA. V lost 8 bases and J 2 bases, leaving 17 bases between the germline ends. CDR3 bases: TGCAGCCTCAGGGGGGACAGCCACACAGATACGCAGTATTTT. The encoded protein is CSLRGDSHTDTQYF.

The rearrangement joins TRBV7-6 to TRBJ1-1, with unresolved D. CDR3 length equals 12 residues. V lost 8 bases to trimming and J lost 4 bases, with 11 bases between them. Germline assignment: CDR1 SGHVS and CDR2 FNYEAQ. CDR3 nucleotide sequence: TGTGCCAGCCGCTGGGCTGGCACTGAAGCTTTCTTT. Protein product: CASRWAGTEAFF.